Sequencing of this T cell receptor (beta chain) was carried out in a study of OX40 agonist ivuxolimab in advanced cancers. Overall study context: One hepatocellular carcinoma and two cutaneous melanoma patients partially responded.

Study-wide results and limits: Clonal expansion by week 6 occurred in CD4+ and CD8+ blood T cells (at 0.1 to 3.0 mg/kg).

V shed 1 base and J 7 bases; nucleotides not matched to a gene: 5. Germline V gene lookup returns CDR1 SEHNR and CDR2 FQNEAQ (reference sequence). This CDR3 is 15 amino acids long. Data came from immunoSEQ multiplex PCR; TCRdb stores just in-frame clones and leaves some out. The table includes around 80,000 clones, roughly 85% detected once. For this clone: The antigen remains unidentified.

The sample consisted of CD4+ or CD8+ T cells sorted from blood, taken in a trial of the OX40 agonist ivuxolimab. The clonotype originates from an adult with an advanced solid tumor such as melanoma, head and neck, liver or kidney cancer. The V gene is TRBV7-9, the J gene TRBJ1-5, with TRBD1 matching over 9 bases. The CDR3 spells CASSLGGQGRQPQHF. For the CDR3, the DNA is TGTGCCAGCAGCTTAGGGGGACAGGGAAGACAGCCCCAGCATTTT.